This entry lists 20 T cell receptor beta chains sequenced from one sample in a study of blood T cell repertoires in COVID-19. TCRdb keeps only in-frame clones here, not all; method: immunoSEQ multiplex PCR. The data contain over 400,000 clones, more than 85% of them singletons. The sequencing sample was made of PBMCs or T cells enriched from blood (not recorded which). These receptors were obtained from a woman aged 60-75 years who had recovered from COVID-19.

The chain carries TRBV6-5 and TRBJ2-3; a weak D match, TRBD1 (5 bases). Germline assignment: CDR1 MNHEY and CDR2 SVGAGI. Trimming left V 5 bases short and J 2 bases short, with 11 bases between. CDR3 size: 14 residues. The CDR3 nucleotides are TGTGCCAGCAGTCGACAGTTTTCCACAGATACGCAGTATTTT. Translation: CASSRQFSTDTQYF.

This clone was observed once. The chain links TRBV30 to TRBJ2-3, with 11 bases fitting TRBD2. The CDR3 is 15 residues long. Germline CDR1 GTSNPN, CDR2 SVGIG (reference sequence). V lost 2 bases to trimming and J lost 8 bases; unmatched junction nucleotides: 9. DNA of the CDR3: TGTGCCTGGAGTCTGATTAGCGGGGGGGCAGCTACGCAGTATTTT. Its protein product is CAWSLISGGAATQYF.

V usage is TRBV5-5 and J usage is TRBJ1-2, with a possible D match to TRBD1 (6 bases). Trimming took off 2 bases at V and 3 bases at J, with 14 bases between the two ends. Germline values: CDR1 SGHKS, CDR2 YYEKEE (reference sequence). The CDR3 loop spans 15 amino acids. CDR3 sequence (DNA): TGTGCCAGCAGCTTTGGGGGGGCGATCTACTATGGCTACACCTTC. Translated: CASSFGGAIYYGYTF. The whole variable domain, filled in from reference TRBV5-5 and TRBJ1-2, reads DAGVTQSPTHLIKTRGQQVTLRCSPISGHKSVSWYQQVLGQGPQFIFQYYEKEERGRGNFPDRFSARQFPNYSSELNVNALLLGDSALYLCASSFGGAIYYGYTFGSGTRLTVV.

V gene TRBV19 combines with J gene TRBJ2-1, with 7 bases matching TRBD1. Germline V gene lookup returns CDR1 LNHDA and CDR2 SQIVND (reference sequence). There are 15 residues in the CDR3. Germline trimming cut 10 bases from V and 0 bases from J; bases unmatched to any gene: 9. The CDR3 coding sequence is TGTGCCACCAGACAGGGAATAAGCTCCTACAATGAGCAGTTCTTC. Translating gives CATRQGISSYNEQFF.

This clone showed up just once. The rearrangement joins TRBV5-1 to TRBJ2-3; 9 bases map to TRBD2. CDR1 is SGHRS, CDR2 YFSETQ, per germline. The CDR3 extends over 15 amino acids. The ends lost 5 bases at V and 2 bases at J; junction bases unmatched: 6. CDR3 DNA: TGCGCCAGCAGGCGACTAGCGGCGGACACAGATACGCAGTATTTT. As protein: CASRRLAADTDTQYF.

The chain links TRBV11-2 to TRBJ1-4, with D possibly TRBD1 on 6 matching bases. The germline V gene has CDR1 SGHAT and CDR2 FQNNGV. The V end was cut by 5 bases, the J end by 10 bases, with 23 bases between. This CDR3 spans 16 amino acids. Here the CDR3 reads CASSPRPAGANLKLFF. The CDR3 DNA reads TGTGCCAGCAGCCCTCGCCCGGCAGGGGCGAACCTAAAACTGTTTTTT.

The genes are TRBV14 and TRBJ1-4; no clear D. CDR1 is SGHDN and CDR2 is FVKESK in the germline V gene. The CDR3 spans 17 residues. V lost 1 base to trimming and J lost 7 bases, with 19 bases between them. The CDR3 region has the DNA TGTGCCAGCAGCCAAGCGCCCCTCTGGGTGAGAGGTGAAAAACTGTTTTTT. It translates to CASSQAPLWVRGEKLFF.

A single count supports this clone. The gene calls are TRBV3-1 (or the pseudogene TRBV3-2) and TRBJ1-3; weak D call: TRBD1 (5 bases). The CDR3 runs to 18 residues. Trimming stripped 1 base from V and 1 base from J, with 17 bases between. In germline, CDR1 is LGHDT, CDR2 YNNKEL (reference sequence). The CDR3: CASSQVMTDPSSGNTIYF. CDR3 nucleotide sequence: TGTGCCAGCAGCCAAGTTATGACAGATCCCTCTTCTGGAAACACCATATATTTT.

V is TRBV15 and J is TRBJ1-1; D is undetermined. The V gene's germline CDR1 is LNHNV and CDR2 YYDKDF (reference sequence). CDR3 length equals 15 residues. The V end was cut by 5 bases, the J end by 5 bases, with 18 bases between. As DNA, the CDR3 is TGTGCCACCAGCCTTCCAACAGTCCCCGCGACTGAAGCTTTCTTT. Its protein is CATSLPTVPATEAFF. The full variable domain, its missing parts supplied by reference TRBV15 and TRBJ1-1, is DAMVIQNPRYQVTQFGKPVTLSCSQTLNHNVMYWYQQKSSQAPKLLFHYYDKDFNNEADTPDNFQSRRPNTSFCFLDIRSPGLGDTAMYLCATSLPTVPATEAFFGQGTRLTVV.

The rearrangement joins TRBV2 to TRBJ2-7; D gene ambiguous. CDR3 length: 14 amino acids. V lost 1 base and J 0 bases, leaving 7 bases between the germline ends. CDR1 is SNHLY, CDR2 FYNNEI, per germline. CDR3 bases: TGTGCCAGCAGTGAAGGGCGGAACTCCTACGAGCAGTACGTC. This translates into CASSEGRNSYEQYV.

This clone was seen only a few times. The gene calls are TRBV5-1 and TRBJ1-1; D is uncertain. Trimming stripped 4 bases from V and 1 base from J, with 8 bases between. CDR1 is SGHRS and CDR2 is YFSETQ in the germline V gene. This CDR3 region has 13 residues. The DNA of the CDR3 is TGCGCCAGCAGCGACTCACAGAACACTGAAGCTTTCTTT. Protein product: CASSDSQNTEAFF. The entire variable domain, with the rest obtained from reference TRBV5-1 and TRBJ1-1, is as follows: KAGVTQTPRYLIKTRGQQVTLSCSPISGHRSVSWYQQTPGQGLQFLFEYFSETQRNKGNFPGRFSGRQFSNSRSEMNVSTLELGDSALYLCASSDSQNTEAFFGQGTRLTVV.

This clone appeared once. CDR3 sequence (DNA): TGTGCCAGTAGCACCCTACAGGGGACAGGAAACACCATATATTTT. It encodes CASSTLQGTGNTIYF. V usage is TRBV19 and J usage is TRBJ1-3; 7 positions match TRBD1. CDR3 length: 15 residues. After removal of 6 bases from V and 4 bases from J, the junction contained 9 bases not matched to a gene. Germline V lookup: CDR1 LNHDA, CDR2 SQIVND (reference sequence).

This sequence joins TRBV11-2 and TRBJ1-6; possibly TRBD1 for D (6 bases). CDR1 and CDR2 (germline): SGHAT, FQNNGV. The V gene lost 3 bases and the J gene lost 10 bases, with 13 bases spanning the gap. The CDR3 covers 14 residues. The CDR3 DNA reads TGTGCCAGCAGCTTGACAGATCAGGGGTCACCCCTCCACTTT. It is translated as CASSLTDQGSPLHF.

The chain employs TRBV29-1 and TRBJ1-5, with D perhaps matching TRBD1 (5 bases). Between the trimmed V and J ends, which lost 4 bases and 2 bases, there was a span of 9 bases. The CDR3 length is 13 residues. CDR1 is SQVTM, CDR2 ANQGSEA, per germline. This CDR3 reads CSVARDGNQPQHF. The DNA for the CDR3 is TGCAGCGTTGCCAGGGATGGCAATCAGCCCCAGCATTTT.

The chain combines TRBV30 with TRBJ2-1; the D gene is possibly TRBD2 (5 bases). The V and J ends lost 0 bases and 5 bases respectively, with 14 bases between them. CDR3 length: 15 residues. The germline CDR1 and CDR2 sequences are GTSNPN and SVGIG (reference sequence). The CDR3 is CAWSVFSAWDNEQFF. CDR3 in DNA: TGTGCCTGGAGTGTTTTTAGCGCCTGGGACAATGAGCAGTTCTTC.

This clone was counted between two and nine times. The V gene is TRBV29-1, the J gene TRBJ2-4; D perhaps matches TRBD1 (6 bases). V was cut by 6 bases and J by 4 bases, with 10 bases left in between. This CDR3 is built from 12 residues. CDR1 SQVTM and CDR2 ANQGSEA come from the germline V gene. The CDR3 nucleotides read TGCAGCGTCCGAGGGGGTAAAAACATTCAGTACTTC. It specifies CSVRGGKNIQYF.

This CDR3 is CASSYTGTGGQYGYTF. In nucleotides, the CDR3 is TGTGCCAGCAGCTACACCGGGACAGGGGGCCAGTATGGCTACACCTTC. The chain links TRBV2 to TRBJ1-2, with 12 bases fitting TRBD1. This CDR3 is built from 16 residues. The V gene end was trimmed by 6 bases and the J gene end by 5 bases; junction bases not matched to a gene: 10. Per the germline V gene, CDR1 is SNHLY and CDR2 is FYNNEI.

The rearrangement joins TRBV5-6 to TRBJ2-7, with unresolved D. Germline V gives CDR1 SGHDT, CDR2 YYEEEE. CDR3 length: 12 amino acids. V was clipped by 2 bases and J by 2 bases, with 5 bases between them. Written as DNA, the CDR3 is TGTGCCAGCAGCTTATTAACCTACGAGCAGTACTTC. This encodes CASSLLTYEQYF.

This rearrangement joins TRBV9 to TRBJ1-3; unclear D gene. V was pared by 6 bases and J by 1 base, with 11 bases between. The CDR3 covers 14 residues. CDR1 SGDLS and CDR2 YYNGEE come from the germline V gene. This CDR3 is CASKREASGNTIYF. The CDR3, as DNA: TGTGCCAGCAAGAGGGAAGCTTCTGGAAACACCATATATTTT.

This chain connects TRBV6-5 to TRBJ2-2; 8 bases are shared with TRBD2. CDR1 MNHEY and CDR2 SVGAGI come from the germline V gene. The CDR3 spans 14 residues. The trim removed 5 bases at V and 4 bases at J, leaving 3 bases unmatched. The CDR3 region is CASSRAGVTGELFF. The DNA of the CDR3 is TGTGCCAGCAGTCGAGCGGGGGTCACCGGGGAGCTGTTTTTT.